This T cell receptor beta chain was found in a study of regulatory T cells in long-lasting Graves disease. This clonotype was found a few times. The authors built TCR beta libraries using iRepertoire HTBI primers and Arm-PCR of CDR3 regions. MiXCR, run by TCRdb on the multiplex PCR reads, gives a single entry per CDR3 protein. This sample has about 400,000 distinct CDR3 sequences, with about 15% found just once. The time point: newly diagnosed GD, antithyroid drugs for less than 3 months. The TCR library was made from RNA extracted from PBMCs. These data were also filed under a second study, of T cells in Graves' hyperthyroidism and ophthalmopathy.

This specimen was peripheral blood mononuclear cells (PBMCs), taken at new diagnosis, from a patient treated with antithyroid drugs. The sequence was collected from a woman aged 40 to 50 with Graves disease.

The CDR3, as DNA: TGTGCCAGTAGTTCCCTCGACAGGGCGAAAGGAAACACCATATATTTT. Encoded protein: CASSSLDRAKGNTIYF. This chain joins TRBV19 and TRBJ1-3, with 7 bases fitting TRBD1. Germline CDR1 reads LNHDA; CDR2 reads SQIVND (reference sequence). The CDR3 is 16 amino acids. V shed 5 bases, J shed 4 bases, and the junction held 11 bases outside the gene matches.